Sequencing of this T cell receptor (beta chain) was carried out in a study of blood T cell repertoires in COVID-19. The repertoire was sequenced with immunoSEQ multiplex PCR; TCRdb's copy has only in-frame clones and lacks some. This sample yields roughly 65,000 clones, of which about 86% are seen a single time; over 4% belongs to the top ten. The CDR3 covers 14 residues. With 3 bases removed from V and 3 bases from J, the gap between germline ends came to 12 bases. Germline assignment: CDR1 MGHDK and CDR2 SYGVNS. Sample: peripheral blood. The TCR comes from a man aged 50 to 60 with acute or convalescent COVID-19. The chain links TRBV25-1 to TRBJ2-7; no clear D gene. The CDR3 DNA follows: TGTGCCAGCAGTGACCCCGGGTGGGTCTACGAGCAGTACTTC. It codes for CASSDPGWVYEQYF.